The clone carrying this T cell receptor (beta chain) was observed at least ten times. This specimen comes from a study of patients and donors after allogeneic stem cell transplantation. J was trimmed by 5 bases and V by 7 bases; bases with no gene match: 7. There are 13 residues in the CDR3. From the RT-PCR reads, TCRdb called clonotypes with MiXCR, one entry per CDR3 protein. The sample yields about 960,000 distinct CDR3 sequences, more than 15% seen once. This TCR was recovered from a human donor who was either an allogeneic HSCT recipient or a stem cell or donor lymphocyte infusion donor (not recorded which). It is not recorded whose cells these are; they may come from a transplant donor. V and J are TRBV12-3 or TRBV12-4 and TRBJ2-5; the match to TRBD2 covers 7 bases. The source material was blood, either unsorted or a sorted T cell fraction (not recorded which). The CDR3 loop reads CASTLGGVETQYF. DNA for the CDR3: TGTGCCAGCACCCTGGGGGGGGTGGAGACCCAGTACTTC.